Following are 26 T cell receptor delta chains from one sample sequenced in a study of gamma-delta chains in newborns, infants, children. TCRdb reanalysed the reads with CATT. Of 9,200 or so delta-chain clones in the sample, around 21% were seen once. Source material: blood. Receptors were obtained from a child who was a newborn, infant or young child, either healthy, febrile or measles-vaccinated (not recorded which).

This clone was seen a handful of times. This chain connects TRDV2 to TRDJ1; 8 bases line up with TRDD3. The CDR3 has 15 residues. The junction had 8 bases not matched to a gene; V was cut back by 3 bases and J by 3 bases. Germline V CDR1 and CDR2: GEAIGNYY, EKD. The CDR3 region has the DNA TGTGCCTGTGACGCTCTTGGGGGATTCCCCGATAAACTCATCTTT. Amino acid sequence: CACDALGGFPDKLIF.

This rearrangement joins TRDV3 to TRDJ1, with 7 positions matching TRDD3. Germline loops: CDR1 TVYSNPD, CDR2 GDNSRS (reference sequence). J was trimmed by 0 bases and V by 2 bases; bases with no gene match: 30. This CDR3 is built from 22 residues. CDR3 protein: CAFRAPWSHRIWGPLYTDKLIF. The CDR3 DNA sequence: TGTGCCTTTCGGGCGCCGTGGTCCCACAGAATCTGGGGGCCCCTCTACACCGATAAACTCATCTTT.

Within the sample, this clone is medium-sized. This chain connects TRDV1 to TRDJ1; 8 bases agree with TRDD3. The CDR3 spans 16 residues. Per germline, CDR1 TSWWSYY and CDR2 QGS. J was trimmed by 7 bases and V by 3 bases; bases with no gene match: 13. The DNA of the CDR3 is TGTGCTCTTGGGGAGGATTTCCTCGACTGGGGGGTTAAACTCATCTTT. Translation gives CALGEDFLDWGVKLIF.

This clone was counted a few times. V gene TRDV2 combines with J gene TRDJ1; 11 bases fit TRDD3. The CDR3 loop spans 19 amino acids. Germline CDR1 and CDR2: GEAIGNYY and EKD. Trimming at V came to 0 bases and at J to 0 bases, leaving 11 bases not matched to a gene. The DNA of the CDR3 is TGTGCCTGTGACACCGTGGATGGGGGATACGCGTCGTACACCGATAAACTCATCTTT. It codes for CACDTVDGGYASYTDKLIF.

This clone was observed a handful of times. One base away lies a much larger clone, so this may be a sequencing read error. The chain carries TRDV2 and TRDJ3, with TRDD3 matching over 10 bases. The CDR3 contains 19 residues. V shed 3 bases and J 0 bases; nucleotides not matched to a gene: 7. The germline V gene has CDR1 GEAIGNYY and CDR2 EKD. The CDR3 is CACDSVLGDGSWDTRQMFF. As DNA, the CDR3 is TGTGCCTGTGACTCGGTACTGGGGGATGGCTCCTGGGACACCCGACAGATGTTTTTC.

The chain has TRDV2 and TRDJ3; weak D call: TRDD3 (5 bases). CDR3 length: 21 amino acids. V shed 0 bases and J shed 0 bases, with 20 bases lying between them. CDR1 is GEAIGNYY, CDR2 EKD, per germline. The CDR3 bases are TGTGCCTGTGACACCATTCACACGACTGGCCTCCACTCCTGGGACACCCGACAGATGTTTTTC. The encoded protein is CACDTIHTTGLHSWDTRQMFF.

The rearrangement uses TRDV2 and TRDJ1; 7 bases match TRDD3. The V segment lost 1 base and the J segment 0 bases; nucleotides outside the gene matches: 13. The CDR3 contains 18 residues. Germline V lookup: CDR1 GEAIGNYY, CDR2 EKD. The chain's CDR3 is CACDTVGDHTQYTDKLIF. The CDR3 region has the DNA TGTGCCTGTGACACGGTGGGGGACCACACCCAGTACACCGATAAACTCATCTTT.

This chain uses TRDV2 with TRDJ3, with 7 bases identical to TRDD3. The CDR3 runs to 18 residues. CDR1 is GEAIGNYY, CDR2 EKD, per germline. V shed 1 base and J 11 bases; nucleotides not matched to a gene: 16. CDR3 region: CACDTVALGEPTPRQMFF. Here the CDR3 DNA reads TGTGCCTGTGACACGGTGGCCTTGGGGGAACCAACCCCCCGACAGATGTTTTTC.

The V call is TRDV2, the J call TRDJ1; TRDD3 matches at 11 bases. V trimming: 1 base; J trimming: 0 bases; junction bases outside the gene matches: 18. The CDR3 is 21 residues long. Per the germline V gene, CDR1 is GEAIGNYY and CDR2 is EKD. The CDR3 bases are TGTGCCTGTGACACGGTACTGGGGGATAATAGAGGCGGAACGTACACCGATAAACTCATCTTT. This gives the protein CACDTVLGDNRGGTYTDKLIF.

This clone has just a few counts. This chain links TRDV2 with TRDJ1, with 11 bases matching TRDD3. The length of the CDR3 is 19 residues. V lost 0 bases to trimming and J lost 0 bases; unmatched junction nucleotides: 11. Germline V lookup: CDR1 GEAIGNYY, CDR2 EKD. The CDR3 sequence: CACDTVLSGGYLDTDKLIF. The CDR3 coding sequence is TGTGCCTGTGACACCGTTTTATCTGGGGGATACCTAGACACCGATAAACTCATCTTT.

A remark on this clone: This clone may be a read error of a much larger clone one base away. The gene calls are TRDV2 and TRDJ3; TRDD3 matches 13 bases. Germline lookup yields CDR1 GEAIGNYY and CDR2 EKD. This CDR3 contains 20 residues. This chain's CDR3 is CACDTLLGDTGSWDTRKMFF. CDR3 DNA: TGTGCCTGTGACACTTTACTGGGGGATACGGGCTCCTGGGACACCCGAAAGATGTTTTTC.

This clone was counted a few times. Other DNA sequences in the sample encode the same CDR3. This chain uses TRDV2 with TRDJ1; D is unclear. Germline loops: CDR1 GEAIGNYY, CDR2 EKD. V was pared by 0 bases and J by 5 bases, with 18 bases between. CDR3 length: 16 amino acids. In DNA form, the CDR3 reads TGTGCCTGTGACACCGTTCCCGAGAGGGGCGCTGATAAACTCATCTTT. Encoded protein: CACDTVPERGADKLIF.

The CDR3 DNA reads TGTGCTCTTGGGGCCTGCTGGACTAAAGAGTTCTCCGGACCGACGCATTTCATCTTT. Protein product: CALGACWTKEFSGPTHFIF. The chain recombines TRDV1 with TRDJ1; D gene uncertain. V was trimmed by 4 bases and J by 12 bases, leaving 36 bases between them. The CDR3 sequence is 19 residues long. Germline V lookup: CDR1 TSWWSYY, CDR2 QGS.

The J gene is TRDJ1, the V gene TRDV2, with TRDD3 identical over 9 bases. V dropped 3 bases and J dropped 1; count of bases not matched to a gene: 20. The CDR3 runs 20 residues. CDR1 is GEAIGNYY and CDR2 is EKD in the germline V gene. CDR3 sequence reads: CACDGLLVGDMTSSTDKLIF. CDR3 DNA: TGTGCCTGTGACGGCCTACTGGTGGGGGATATGACGTCCAGCACCGATAAACTCATCTTT.

V is TRDV2 and J is TRDJ3; D is undetermined. The V end lost 0 bases, the J end lost 0 bases, and 11 bases lay between the germline ends. The CDR3 is made up of 18 amino acids. Germline V lookup: CDR1 GEAIGNYY, CDR2 EKD. CDR3 sequence: CACDTLSASSWDTRQMFF. CDR3 nucleotides: TGTGCCTGTGACACCCTGAGCGCCAGCTCCTGGGACACCCGACAGATGTTTTTC.

The chain joins TRDV2 to TRDJ1; D is uncertain. The CDR3 length is 15 residues. V lost 0 bases, J lost 4 bases, and 14 bases lay in between. Germline loops: CDR1 GEAIGNYY, CDR2 EKD. CDR3 loop: CACDTVEIGSDKLIF. Written as DNA, the CDR3 is TGTGCCTGTGACACCGTGGAGATAGGGAGCGATAAACTCATCTTT.

J is TRDJ1 and V is TRDV2, with TRDD3 identical over 11 bases. In germline, CDR1 is GEAIGNYY, CDR2 EKD. Trimming removed 0 bases from V and 3 bases from J; junction bases left unmatched: 14. The CDR3 runs 19 residues. The CDR3 is CACDTVQNWGITTPDKLIF. As DNA, the CDR3 is TGTGCCTGTGACACCGTCCAAAACTGGGGGATAACCACACCCGATAAACTCATCTTT.

The V gene is TRDV2, the J gene TRDJ1, with 9 positions matching TRDD3. Germline CDR1 reads GEAIGNYY; CDR2 reads EKD. The V segment lost 1 base and the J segment 0 bases; nucleotides outside the gene matches: 17. This CDR3 region has 20 residues. The CDR3 DNA follows: TGTGCCTGTGACACGGTGCCAAGTACTGGGGGACCGGCATACACCGATAAACTCATCTTT. It translates to CACDTVPSTGGPAYTDKLIF.

This clone was seen only a few times. A much larger clone differs by one base, so this may be a read error. V usage is TRDV2 and J usage is TRDJ1; 10 bases fit TRDD3. Germline V CDR1 and CDR2: GEAIGNYY, EKD. The CDR3 covers 18 residues. The CDR3 sequence: CACDLWTPGGYEADKFIF. The CDR3 nucleotides are TGTGCCTGTGACCTCTGGACCCCCGGGGGATACGAAGCCGATAAATTCATCTTT.

As concerns this clone: Other DNA sequences in this specimen translate into the identical CDR3. V gene TRDV1 combines with J gene TRDJ1, with TRDD3 identical over 11 bases. V shed 3 bases, J shed 4 bases, and the junction held 22 bases outside the gene matches. The CDR3 extends over 21 amino acids. Germline CDR1 and CDR2: TSWWSYY and QGS. CDR3 nucleotides: TGTGCTCTTGGGGACCCTTCCTACCGGGGTGACTGGGGGATAGCTTACGATAAACTCATCTTT. This encodes CALGDPSYRGDWGIAYDKLIF.

For this clone: The junction shows a germline mismatch at one end, possibly a read error. V is TRDV2 and J is TRDJ1, with 8 bases identical to TRDD3. The CDR3 runs 19 residues. Per the germline V gene, CDR1 is GEAIGNYY and CDR2 is EKD. This CDR3 is CACGTLAGVGDLYTDKLIF. CDR3 nucleotides: TGTGCCTGTGGCACCCTCGCGGGGGTGGGGGATCTGTACACCGATAAACTCATCTTT.

The chain carries TRDV2 and TRDJ1; 10 nucleotides agree with TRDD3. The CDR3 extends over 14 amino acids. Germline CDR1 GEAIGNYY, CDR2 EKD. The V and J ends lost 5 bases and 10 bases, in that order; junction bases with no gene match: 12. As DNA, the CDR3 is TGTGCCTGTGCCCCACTGGGGGATCTAGCGTCACTCATCTTT. Translation gives CACAPLGDLASLIF.

This clone was observed a few times. The V gene is TRDV2, the J gene TRDJ3, with TRDD3 identical over 8 bases. The CDR3 sequence is 20 residues long. Germline V gene lookup returns CDR1 GEAIGNYY and CDR2 EKD. Trimming cost V 3 bases and J 0 bases; bases outside gene matches: 12. CDR3 protein: CACDGNILGASSWDTRQMFF. CDR3 coding DNA: TGTGCCTGTGACGGGAACATACTGGGGGCCAGCTCCTGGGACACCCGACAGATGTTTTTC.

The chain recombines TRDV2 with TRDJ1, with D possibly being TRDD3 (5 bases). Trimming took off 0 bases at V and 0 bases at J, with 13 bases between the two ends. The CDR3 is made up of 16 amino acids. The germline CDR1 and CDR2 sequences are GEAIGNYY and EKD. The DNA of the CDR3 is TGTGCCTGTGACACCCCGTGGGGAGAGTACACCGATAAACTCATCTTT. Translated, it gives CACDTPWGEYTDKLIF.

Within the sample, this clone is medium-sized. The chain joins TRDV2 to TRDJ1, with a tentative D call TRDD3 (6 bases). This CDR3 spans 17 amino acids. From germline, CDR1 is GEAIGNYY and CDR2 EKD. Trimming removed 0 bases from V and 5 bases from J, with 21 bases in between. For the CDR3, the DNA is TGTGCCTGTGACACCGTGGATACCATCACGGCGAGGGATAAACTCATCTTT. Protein product: CACDTVDTITARDKLIF.

Here the CDR3 DNA reads TGTGCTCTTGGGGCCCCCCTCCGTGAGAGTGGTAAACTCATCTTT. This translates into CALGAPLRESGKLIF. The V call is TRDV1, the J call TRDJ1; D is ambiguous. Trimming took 4 bases from V and 7 from J, leaving 19 bases between them. The germline gives CDR1 TSWWSYY, CDR2 QGS. The CDR3 loop spans 15 amino acids.